The entry below gives a single TCR beta chain sequence along with its context. This clone was counted between two and nine times. What this receptor recognizes is not known. No base-level quality is on record; no much larger clone is a single base apart. This sample is drawn from a study of T cell responses to AZD1222 COVID-19 vaccine (dated by TCRdb to the early 2020s). For the wider study: AZD1222 recipients with second doses at about 4 weeks or about 12 weeks were pooled, because spike-specific TCR depth and breadth did not differ between schedules. A total of under 250 trial participants underwent TCR sequencing, of whom 207 had received two doses of AZD1222 and about 26 had received two doses of the MenACWY control vaccine. Enrollment into the trials was organized by age into subgroups of 18-55, 56-69 and 70-plus years, and those subgroups contained approximately 160, 26 and 62 TCR-sequenced participants, respectively. The investigation overall reported the following: Because no day 14 peak-response samples were available, the repertoires could be characterized only after the peak T cell response. Nearly half of unique spike-specific TCRs reportedly recognized epitopes outside regions mutated in the B.1.351 and B.1.1.7 variants. Spike-specific TCR breadth and depth rose significantly after two AZD1222 doses compared with day 0 and with MenACWY recipients. Participants were mostly white British, with more females than males. The authors suggested clonal diversity may have been underestimated. The whole spike protein was spanned by vaccine-associated CD4 TCRs, and dominant responses were seen in regions 160-218 and 743-854. The 56-69-year group was small, and its depth increase did not reach significance, likely because of low power. Conclusions about previously exposed vaccinees are limited because only a handful of AZD1222 recipients were SARS-CoV-2 seropositive at baseline.

The CDR3 regions of human TCRbeta chains were analyzed by immunosequencing. The original methods were these. TCRs in the repertoires were compared against a reference library of SARS-CoV-2-specific TCRs that had been generated with the MIRA antigen-specificity platform. Breadth was defined as the fraction of unique TCRs that were SARS-CoV-2-associated, and depth was defined as the fraction of total T cells that were SARS-CoV-2-associated. Using the MIRA data, each spike-specific TCR was mapped to the spike region that the TCR reacts to and placed in a CD4 or CD8 class. Log10-transformed breadth and depth values were compared by one-way ANOVA with Sidak's multiple comparisons tests. TCRdb obtained this table from immuneACCESS and retained in-frame rearrangements with V and J assigned. These tables miss some clones; where compared with another copy, unresolved V genes account for less than half of the shortfall, and the remainder is unexplained. For V, J and clone size, that table is used; D and trimming come from the DNA. The sample data list around 94,000 clones, and 85% to 90% of these were observed just once. The ten largest account for approximately 5% of the sample.

The sample's time point, from its label and the paper: baseline before first vaccination. Vaccinee samples came from UK trials COV001 and COV002, including a single-blind randomized controlled phase 2/3 trial of AZD1222 (ChAdOx1 nCoV-19) in healthy adults. For TCRbeta chain sequencing, PBMC samples from trial participants were taken at day 0 and at day 28 after the second dose. V is trimmed back by 3 bases and J by 4 bases, and the junction contains 9 bases that no gene match accounts for. Counted from cysteine to phenylalanine, this CDR3 has 15 amino acids. The read is trimmed to its CDR3 DNA, 45 bases read in frame from base 1. Reading the germline V gene gives CDR1 LGHNA and CDR2 YSLEER.

Recombination connected TRBV4-3 to TRBJ2-7; 7 central nucleotides agree with TRBD2. The receptor's source is an adult in good health. The material sequenced was peripheral blood, taken on day 0 of AZD1222 vaccination. Here is the DNA: TGCGCCAGCAGCCAGTTGAGGGGCGGGAGTTACGAGCAGTACTTC. It encodes CASSQLRGGSYEQYF.